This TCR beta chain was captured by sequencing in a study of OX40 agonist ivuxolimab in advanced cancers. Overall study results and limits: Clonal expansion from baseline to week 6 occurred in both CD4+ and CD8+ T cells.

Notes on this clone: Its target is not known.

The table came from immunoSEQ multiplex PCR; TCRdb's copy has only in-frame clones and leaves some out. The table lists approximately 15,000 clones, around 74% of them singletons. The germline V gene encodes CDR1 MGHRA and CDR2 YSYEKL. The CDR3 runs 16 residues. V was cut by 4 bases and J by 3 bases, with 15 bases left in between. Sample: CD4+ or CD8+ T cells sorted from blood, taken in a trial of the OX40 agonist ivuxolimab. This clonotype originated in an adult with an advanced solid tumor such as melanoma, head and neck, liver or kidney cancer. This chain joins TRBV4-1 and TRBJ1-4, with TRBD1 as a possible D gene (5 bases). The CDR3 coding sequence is TGCGCCAGCAGCCCTTTTGGTGGGGGACCTAATGAAAAACTGTTTTTT. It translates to CASSPFGGGPNEKLFF.